This T cell receptor beta chain is drawn from a study of blood T cell repertoires in COVID-19. Study in general: Specimens from acute and convalescent COVID-19 originated in the United States, Italy and Spain.

In the authors' methods: From reference gene primer amplification, estimates of nucleated cell counts were derived. Measured with immunoSEQ multiplex PCR; TCRdb has only the in-frame clones, and not every one. V, J and clone size derive from that table, while D and trimming were established from the DNA sequence. The sample carries 160,000 or so clones, approximately 80% recorded once. There are 14 residues in the CDR3. Germline V gene lookup returns CDR1 KGHSH and CDR2 LQKENI. V dropped 3 bases and J dropped 6; count of bases not matched to a gene: 5. The specimen sequenced was peripheral blood. The chain links TRBV18 to TRBJ2-1; 7 bases fit TRBD2. The TCR originated in a human donor in a cohort sampled during active COVID-19. CDR3 sequence (DNA): TGTGCCAGCTCACCGGGACTACCCGGCAATGAGCAGTTCTTC. Amino acids: CASSPGLPGNEQFF.